This T cell receptor (beta chain) appears in the sequencing data of a study of early T cells in non-severe SARS-CoV-2 infection. Overall study context: Sequenced material consisted of bulk RNA (from unsorted whole blood), and chains were unpaired.

The CDR3 has 15 residues. Germline assignment: CDR1 MDHEN and CDR2 SYDVKM. V dropped 4 bases and J dropped 4 bases, with 16 bases sitting between them. Individual cDNA molecules each received unique molecular identifiers attached to them. TCRdb recomputed calls from the 5' RACE reads with MiXCR, one row per CDR3 protein. Of about 92,000 distinct CDR3 sequences in the sample, around 15% were seen once. This TCR came from an adult who was a healthcare worker with PCR-confirmed SARS-CoV-2 infection or an uninfected control (not recorded which). Sequencing used whole blood. V gene TRBV28 combines with J gene TRBJ2-5; possibly TRBD2 for D (6 bases). The CDR3 spells CASSSPGDRAETQYF. CDR3 nucleotides: TGTGCCAGCAGTTCCCCGGGGGATAGGGCAGAGACCCAGTACTTC.